One sample yielded the 25 T cell receptor beta chains listed below, sequenced in a study of blood T cell repertoires in COVID-19. TCRdb's table, derived via immunoSEQ multiplex PCR, lists solely in-frame clones and lacks some. There are approximately 400,000 clones in the sample; around 89% occur only once, and 0.9% to 1.5% lies in the top ten. The sequencing sample was made of PBMCs or T cells enriched from blood (not recorded which). The receptors here all came from a woman in her late teens or twenties who had recovered from COVID-19.

The V call is TRBV19, the J call TRBJ2-1; 10 positions agree with TRBD1. The CDR3 consists of 18 residues. CDR1 LNHDA and CDR2 SQIVND come from the germline V gene (reference sequence). V shed 0 bases and J 7 bases; nucleotides not matched to a gene: 12. CDR3 in amino acids: CASSIDLRQGALGNEQFF. DNA for the CDR3: TGTGCCAGTAGTATAGACCTACGACAGGGGGCTTTAGGTAATGAGCAGTTCTTC.

This chain links TRBV18 with TRBJ2-5; 7 nucleotides match TRBD1. The CDR3 spans 14 residues. Germline lookup yields CDR1 KGHSH and CDR2 LQKENI. After removal of 3 bases from V and 3 bases from J, the junction contained 4 bases not matched to a gene. CDR3 sequence: CASSPGQKKETQYF. The CDR3 bases are TGTGCCAGCTCACCGGGACAGAAAAAAGAGACCCAGTACTTC.

This sequence joins TRBV13 and TRBJ1-1, with D tentatively TRBD1 (5 bases). Trimming stripped 5 bases from V and 0 bases from J, with 13 bases between. The length of the CDR3 is 15 residues. Germline V gene lookup returns CDR1 PRHDT and CDR2 FYEKMQ (reference sequence). CDR3 in amino acids: CASSPRGHMNTEAFF. In DNA form, the CDR3 reads TGTGCCAGCAGCCCTAGAGGACATATGAACACTGAAGCTTTCTTT.

This clone was seen only once. Distinct nucleotide sequences in the sample also encode this CDR3. The chain employs TRBV6-5 and TRBJ2-7; 10 bases agree with TRBD1. Trimming took 2 bases from V and 2 from J; bases not matched to a gene: 0. Germline V gene data show CDR1 as MNHEY and CDR2 as SVGAGI. The CDR3 extends over 14 amino acids. In DNA, the CDR3 is TGTGCCAGCAGTTACGGACAGGGGGCCTACGAGCAGTACTTC. Translation: CASSYGQGAYEQYF.

The sample holds one count of this clone. The CDR3 bases are TGTGCCACCAGTGATCCCGGGGATGAGCAGTTCTTC. This translates into CATSDPGDEQFF. The rearrangement uses TRBV24-1 and TRBJ2-1; D perhaps matches TRBD2 (5 bases). The V gene's germline CDR1 is KGHDR and CDR2 SFDVKD. Trimming removed 3 bases at V and 8 bases at J, with 7 bases between. The CDR3 runs 12 residues.

The V call is TRBV19, the J call TRBJ1-4, with a weak D call TRBD1 (6 bases). Germline assignment: CDR1 LNHDA and CDR2 SQIVND (reference sequence). The CDR3 spans 13 residues. V gave up 7 bases and J gave up 7 bases, with 13 bases separating them. CDR3 loop: CASTTRGGEKLFF. The CDR3 region has the DNA TGTGCCAGTACGACAAGGGGGGGTGAAAAACTGTTTTTT.

The V gene is TRBV3-1 (or the pseudogene TRBV3-2), the J gene TRBJ1-1; D unresolved. Germline values: CDR1 LGHDT, CDR2 YNNKEL (reference sequence). The CDR3 consists of 17 residues. V was clipped by 1 base and J by 1 base, with 16 bases between them. CDR3: CASSQALVASPNTEAFF. Written as DNA, the CDR3 is TGTGCCAGCAGCCAAGCTTTGGTAGCCTCACCGAACACTGAAGCTTTCTTT.

V is TRBV12-5 and J is TRBJ1-1, with a possible D match to TRBD1 (5 bases). Per the germline V gene, CDR1 is LGHNT and CDR2 is FRNRAP. The CDR3 totals 12 residues. The V and J ends lost 4 bases and 8 bases respectively, with 11 bases between them. CDR3 DNA: TGTGCTAGTGGTTCCGGGACTTACGAAGCTTTCTTT. Protein: CASGSGTYEAFF.

CDR3 bases: TGCGCCAGCAGCCAAGATCGCACACGGGAACCTGGAAACACCATATATTTT. It codes for CASSQDRTREPGNTIYF. The chain recombines TRBV4-1 with TRBJ1-3; D unresolved. V gave up 0 bases and J gave up 2 bases, with 14 bases separating them. The CDR3 covers 17 residues. Germline lookup yields CDR1 MGHRA and CDR2 YSYEKL.

This chain joins TRBV15 and TRBJ1-1; maybe TRBD1 (5 bases). V gave up 0 bases and J gave up 0 bases, with 8 bases separating them. The CDR3 is 15 amino acids. Germline V gene sequence: CDR1 LNHNV, CDR2 YYDKDF (reference sequence). CDR3 region: CATSRDRGLNTEAFF. The DNA for the CDR3 is TGTGCCACCAGCAGAGATAGGGGTCTGAACACTGAAGCTTTCTTT.

This sequence joins TRBV29-1 and TRBJ2-5; 7 positions match TRBD1. The CDR3 extends over 12 amino acids. Per germline, CDR1 SQVTM and CDR2 ANQGSEA. V shed 4 bases and J 3 bases; nucleotides not matched to a gene: 2. The CDR3 DNA is TGCAGCGTTGCCGGGACAGAAGAGACCCAGTACTTC. Its translation is CSVAGTEETQYF.

CDR3 nucleotide sequence: TGTGCCAGCAGCTTGGACAGGGGAAACACCATATATTTT. Protein sequence: CASSLDRGNTIYF. The chain links TRBV5-8 to TRBJ1-3; D is perhaps TRBD1 (5 bases). This CDR3 comprises 13 residues. V shed 0 bases and J shed 4 bases, with 5 bases lying between them. Germline V CDR1 and CDR2: SGHTS, YDEGEE.

The gene calls are TRBV5-1 and TRBJ2-1; 8 bases align to TRBD1. Germline trimming cut 4 bases from V and 15 bases from J; bases unmatched to any gene: 6. The CDR3 is 11 residues long. CDR1 is SGHRS, CDR2 YFSETQ, per germline. DNA for the CDR3: TGCGCCAGCAGCCTGACAGGGGTGGCGTTCTTC. It specifies CASSLTGVAFF.

The rearrangement links TRBV7-9 to TRBJ2-2, with D unclear. The germline V gene has CDR1 SEHNR and CDR2 FQNEAQ (reference sequence). Trimming took 1 base from V and 1 from J, leaving 7 bases between them. The CDR3 covers 15 residues. The CDR3 sequence is CASSLVPGNTGELFF. DNA of the CDR3: TGTGCCAGCAGCTTAGTTCCAGGGAACACCGGGGAGCTGTTTTTT.

The chain recombines TRBV10-3 with TRBJ2-7; TRBD2 aligns across 7 bases. There are 16 residues in the CDR3. Germline V lookup: CDR1 ENHRY, CDR2 SYGVKD. V was pared by 4 bases and J by 1 base, with 10 bases of the junction left unmatched. Written as DNA, the CDR3 is TGTGCCATCAGTGTCAATAGCGGGCTCGCTTCCTACGAGCAGTACTTC. Translated, it gives CAISVNSGLASYEQYF.

The chain has TRBV7-9 and TRBJ2-7; the D gene is possibly TRBD1 (5 bases). Trimming cost V 5 bases and J 3 bases, with 14 bases left between them. This CDR3 has 14 amino acids. Germline lookup yields CDR1 SEHNR and CDR2 FQNEAQ (reference sequence). CDR3: CASSPWTQDYEQYF. CDR3 nucleotides: TGTGCCAGCAGCCCGTGGACACAAGACTACGAGCAGTACTTC.

This clone appeared a single time. The V gene is TRBV9, the J gene TRBJ2-3; TRBD1 aligns across 9 bases. J lost 2 bases, V lost 3 bases, and 4 bases had no gene match. CDR3 length: 15 amino acids. Germline CDR1 and CDR2: SGDLS and YYNGEE. In nucleotides, the CDR3 is TGTGCCAGCAGCGCCGGGACAGGGCACACAGATACGCAGTATTTT. This sequence encodes CASSAGTGHTDTQYF.

The chain carries TRBV12-3 or TRBV12-4 and TRBJ2-1, with 9 bases lining up with TRBD2. The CDR3 contains 13 residues. The CDR3 spells CADRAGGINEQFF. CDR3 DNA: TGTGCAGATCGGGCGGGGGGGATTAATGAGCAGTTCTTC.

The gene calls are TRBV7-9 and TRBJ1-2; 7 nucleotides line up with TRBD1. This CDR3 spans 16 amino acids. Germline CDR1 reads SEHNR; CDR2 reads FQNEAQ (reference sequence). The V segment lost 2 bases and the J segment 5 bases; nucleotides outside the gene matches: 11. The CDR3 reads CASSLNPGGGSYGYTF. The CDR3 nucleotides read TGTGCCAGCAGCTTAAATCCAGGGGGTGGATCTTATGGCTACACCTTC.

CDR3 DNA sequence: TGTGCCCTATCTAGAGCACGAGACAGGGGGCTTGGTCAGCCCCAGCATTTT. Residues: CALSRARDRGLGQPQHF. The chain uses TRBV7-2 and TRBJ1-5; 10 positions match TRBD1. Germline loops: CDR1 SGHTA, CDR2 FQGNSA. This CDR3 has 17 amino acids. The V segment lost 11 bases and the J segment 6 bases; nucleotides outside the gene matches: 19.

The chain links TRBV28 to TRBJ1-5; 9 bases map to TRBD1. V shed 3 bases, J shed 4 bases, and the junction held 16 bases outside the gene matches. CDR3 length: 19 amino acids. CDR1 is MDHEN and CDR2 is SYDVKM in the germline V gene. For the CDR3, the DNA is TGTGCCAGCAGTTTCCCCTATGCCGGCCCCGGGACAGGGAATCAGCCCCAGCATTTT. It specifies CASSFPYAGPGTGNQPQHF.

The CDR3 DNA follows: TGTGCCACCAGCAACCGAGCAGGAAAGAACACTGAAGCTTTCTTT. It translates to CATSNRAGKNTEAFF. The chain has TRBV15 and TRBJ1-1; D unresolved. The germline CDR1 and CDR2 sequences are LNHNV and YYDKDF (reference sequence). V lost 4 bases to trimming and J lost 1 base, with 13 bases between them. The CDR3 runs to 15 residues.

The chain has TRBV28 and TRBJ1-6; D unresolved. V was trimmed by 2 bases and J by 9 bases, leaving 8 bases between them. The CDR3 contains 13 residues. Germline CDR1 reads MDHEN; CDR2 reads SYDVKM. This CDR3 reads CASSLGLSSPLHF. The CDR3 nucleotides are TGTGCCAGCAGTTTAGGTCTTAGTTCACCCCTCCACTTT. The variable domain in full, completed from reference TRBV28 and TRBJ1-6, reads DVKVTQSSRYLVKRTGEKVFLECVQDMDHENMFWYRQDPGLGLRLIYFSYDVKMKEKGDIPEGYSVSREKKERFSLILESASTNQTSMYLCASSLGLSSPLHFGNGTRLTVT.

This clone was recorded a few times. The rearrangement links TRBV7-6 to TRBJ2-7; 8 bases line up with TRBD1. J lost 3 bases, V lost 1 base, and 5 bases had no gene match. The CDR3 length is 15 residues. CDR1 and CDR2 from the germline V gene are SGHVS and FNYEAQ. The CDR3 loop reads CASSLGPTGGYEQYF. CDR3 coding DNA: TGTGCCAGCAGCTTAGGTCCCACAGGGGGCTACGAGCAGTACTTC.

The chain carries TRBV20-1 and TRBJ1-2; TRBD1 matches at 9 bases. The germline gives CDR1 DFQATT, CDR2 SNEGSKA (reference sequence). This CDR3 spans 13 amino acids. J gave up 7 bases and V 3 bases, and 6 bases lay outside the gene matches. CDR3 protein: CSASSTGGAGYTF. The DNA of the CDR3 is TGCAGTGCTAGTTCAACAGGGGGCGCTGGCTACACCTTC.